The rows below give T cell receptor beta chains drawn from one sample of a study of blood T cell repertoires in COVID-19. The data were produced by immunoSEQ multiplex PCR, yet TCRdb's version contains in-frame clones alone and is incomplete. Among almost 400,000 clones listed, approximately 87% were seen once. The sequencing input was peripheral blood. Every receptor here comes from a woman aged 60-70 years with COVID-19, enrolled during active disease. Both conserved end residues are part of each CDR3. D genes are given only for firm matches. Not every row has a clone size; where given, it reads once, few, many or a size class.

j_call v_call clone_size d_call cdr3_aa cdr3_nt
TRBJ2-5 TRBV11-2 - TRBD1 CASSRGQAQETQYF TGTGCCAGCAGCCGGGGACAGGCCCAAGAGACCCAGTACTTC
TRBJ2-5 TRBV3-1/TRBV3-2 - TRBD2 CASSHRTSVETQYF TGTGCCAGCAGCCATCGGACTAGCGTGGAGACCCAGTACTTC
TRBJ2-3 TRBV15 - - CATSRDRASSDTQYF TGTGCCACCAGCAGAGATAGGGCTAGCTCGGATACGCAGTATTTT
TRBJ2-7 TRBV9 - TRBD2 CASSGGLAGVNEQYF TGTGCCAGCAGCGGAGGACTAGCGGGGGTTAACGAGCAGTACTTC
TRBJ2-7 TRBV30 - - CAWSSHGAWGVEQYF TGTGCCTGGAGTTCGCATGGGGCCTGGGGGGTCGAGCAGTACTTC
TRBJ2-3 TRBV6-5 once - CASRRGQTSTDTQYF TGTGCCAGCAGAAGGGGACAAACTAGCACAGATACGCAGTATTTT
TRBJ2-5 TRBV30 once - CAWTSGTAQETQYF TGTGCCTGGACGAGTGGAACAGCCCAAGAGACCCAGTACTTC
TRBJ2-5 TRBV19 - TRBD2 CASSPRGAGGPQETQYF TGTGCCAGTAGTCCTCGGGGAGCGGGGGGGCCACAAGAGACCCAGTACTTC
TRBJ1-1 TRBV19 - - CASSTTVHNTEAFF TGTGCCAGTAGTACTACAGTACACAACACTGAAGCTTTCTTT
TRBJ1-2 TRBV20-1 - - CSASGGEIYGYTF TGCAGTGCTAGTGGCGGTGAAATCTATGGCTACACCTTC
TRBJ2-5 TRBV7-6 - TRBD1 CASSSGTGSWETQYF TGTGCCAGCAGCTCCGGGACAGGGTCGTGGGAGACCCAGTACTTC
TRBJ2-1 TRBV10-1 - TRBD2 CASSESIAGGGNEQFF TGCGCCAGCAGTGAGTCGATTGCGGGGGGCGGCAATGAGCAGTTCTTC
TRBJ2-1 TRBV5-6 - TRBD2 CASSLGEGFEQFF TGTGCCAGCAGCTTGGGGGAGGGGTTTGAGCAGTTCTTC
TRBJ2-7 TRBV15 - - CATSRDTATYEQYF TGTGCCACCAGCAGGGATACAGCCACCTACGAGCAGTACTTC
TRBJ1-5 TRBV7-8 once TRBD1 CASSGAQGARGQPQHF TGTGCCAGCAGCGGAGCACAGGGGGCGCGTGGTCAGCCCCAGCATTTT
TRBJ2-5 TRBV15 - TRBD2 CATSGGRAIEETQYF TGTGCCACCAGCGGGGGGAGGGCAATAGAAGAGACCCAGTACTTC
TRBJ1-3 TRBV7-9 few TRBD1 CASSRGQGNTIYF TGTGCCAGCAGCCGAGGACAGGGGAACACCATATATTTT
TRBJ1-1 TRBV12-3/TRBV12-4 - TRBD1 CASNKNRGAEAFF TGTGCCAGCAACAAAAACAGGGGCGCTGAAGCTTTCTTT
TRBJ1-2 TRBV2 - - CASSDNRDGYTF TGTGCCAGCAGTGACAACAGGGACGGCTACACCTTC
TRBJ1-3 TRBV19 - - CASSIPGLSSGNTIYF TGTGCCAGTAGTATCCCAGGCCTGAGCTCTGGAAACACCATATATTTT
TRBJ1-1 TRBV27 - - CASSLSVLNTEAFF TGTGCCAGCAGTTTATCGGTCCTAAACACTGAAGCTTTCTTT
TRBJ2-7 TRBV3-1/TRBV3-2 - TRBD1 CASSSSGGQYF TGTGCCAGCAGTTCCTCAGGGGGGCAGTACTTC
TRBJ2-7 TRBV28 - TRBD1 CASSLSSQGAREQYF TGTGCCAGCAGTTTATCCTCTCAGGGGGCACGGGAGCAGTACTTC
TRBJ2-2 TRBV24-1 - TRBD2 CATGTSRIAGELFF TGTGCCACTGGGACTAGCCGGATTGCCGGGGAGCTGTTTTTT
TRBJ1-5 TRBV19 - TRBD1 CASSTRGGTGRDQPQHF TGTGCCAGTAGTACTCGTGGGGGGACAGGGCGTGATCAGCCCCAGCATTTT
TRBJ2-2 TRBV4-1 - - CASSQEEPPGELFF TGCGCCAGCAGCCAAGAGGAGCCCCCCGGGGAGCTGTTTTTT
TRBJ1-1 TRBV6-5 few - CASTTRGPGFEAFF TGTGCCAGCACCACCCGAGGCCCGGGGTTTGAAGCTTTCTTT
TRBJ1-3 TRBV5-1 - - CASSLSSSRNTIYF TGCGCCAGCAGCTTGTCGTCGTCTCGAAACACCATATATTTT
TRBJ2-7 TRBV12-2 once - CASRFRPGQGSYEQYF TGTGCAAGTCGCTTCCGACCGGGACAGGGATCCTACGAGCAGTACTTC
TRBJ2-3 TRBV2 - TRBD1 CASREGTGGADTQYF TGTGCCAGCAGAGAGGGGACAGGGGGCGCAGATACGCAGTATTTT
TRBJ1-5 TRBV6-5 - - CASSYSARNQPQHF TGTGCCAGCAGTTACTCGGCTCGCAATCAGCCCCAGCATTTT
TRBJ1-1 TRBV7-9 - - CASILTGIDTEAFF TGTGCCAGCATCCTAACAGGAATTGACACTGAAGCTTTCTTT
TRBJ2-2 TRBV10-1 - TRBD1 CASPGAGGRTGELFF TGCGCCAGCCCCGGGGCAGGGGGACGGACCGGGGAGCTGTTTTTT
TRBJ2-1 TRBV5-1 - TRBD1 CASSLRRQGNGNEQFF TGCGCCAGCAGCTTGAGAAGACAGGGTAACGGCAATGAGCAGTTCTTC
TRBJ2-2 TRBV5-6 - TRBD2 CASSSGTSAVTGELFF TGTGCCAGCAGCTCCGGGACTAGCGCGGTCACCGGGGAGCTGTTTTTT
TRBJ1-2 TRBV6-5 many - CASSYSPETKRGYTF TGTGCCAGCAGTTACTCTCCCGAGACTAAGCGTGGCTACACCTTC
TRBJ2-2 TRBV4-2 - TRBD2 CASSQNPGTSAGELFF TGTGCCAGCAGCCAAAATCCGGGGACTAGCGCCGGGGAGCTGTTTTTT
TRBJ2-3 TRBV5-1 - - CASSLGRGDTQYF TGCGCCAGCAGCTTGGGCAGAGGGGATACGCAGTATTTT
TRBJ2-5 TRBV18 once TRBD1 CASSLNRGLTETQYF TGTGCCAGCTCACTTAACAGGGGCTTGACAGAGACCCAGTACTTC
TRBJ2-3 TRBV7-9 - - CASSLVGSLTDTQYF TGTGCCAGCAGCTTAGTGGGCAGTCTCACAGATACGCAGTATTTT
TRBJ2-7 TRBV9 few TRBD2 CASSVSPSGGGYEQYF TGTGCCAGCAGCGTAAGTCCTAGCGGGGGAGGTTACGAGCAGTACTTC
TRBJ2-5 TRBV5-1 - - CASSLDGGAQGETQYF TGCGCCAGCAGCTTGGATGGGGGGGCGCAGGGAGAGACCCAGTACTTC
TRBJ2-3 TRBV28 once TRBD2 CASSSPGLAGILTDTQYF TGTGCCAGCAGTTCCCCGGGACTAGCGGGGATTTTGACAGATACGCAGTATTTT
TRBJ1-1 TRBV5-1 - TRBD1 CASSLTGGSTEAFF TGCGCCAGCAGCTTGACAGGGGGCAGTACTGAAGCTTTCTTT
TRBJ2-5 TRBV7-6 - TRBD2 CASSLTIGLAGGLETQYF TGTGCCAGCAGCTTAACAATAGGACTAGCGGGGGGATTGGAGACCCAGTACTTC
TRBJ2-1 TRBV5-4 - - CASSLGQSAYNEQFF TGTGCCAGCAGTCTCGGACAGAGTGCCTACAATGAGCAGTTCTTC
TRBJ2-1 TRBV19 - TRBD2 CASSRGGKGSSYNEQFF TGTGCCAGTAGTAGGGGGGGGAAGGGGTCCTCCTACAATGAGCAGTTCTTC
TRBJ2-1 TRBV2 - - CASSGRQNEQFF TGTGCCAGCAGTGGACGACAGAATGAGCAGTTCTTC
TRBJ2-5 TRBV6-5 - - CATTQRYQETQYF TGTGCCACTACTCAGAGGTACCAAGAGACCCAGTACTTC
TRBJ1-2 TRBV9 - - CASSVQVNYGYTF TGTGCCAGCAGCGTTCAGGTGAACTATGGCTACACCTTC
TRBJ2-1 TRBV7-9 - - CATDSVHEQFF TGTGCCACCGATTCGGTTCATGAGCAGTTCTTC
TRBJ1-5 TRBV6-5 - - CASSYDGFNQPQHF TGTGCCAGCAGTTACGACGGGTTCAATCAGCCCCAGCATTTT